The next 13 T cell receptor beta chains were all read from a single sample in a study of Tregs in tolerant kidney transplant recipients. Some clones are missing from TCRdb's copy, which holds only in-frame ones; the method was immunoSEQ multiplex PCR. The sample shows around 120,000 clones, around 94% of them seen only once. The material sequenced was CD4+ T cells from blood. The receptors shown here come from a human donor in good health.

J is TRBJ2-1 and V is TRBV6-7, with a tentative D call TRBD2 (5 bases). TRBV6-7 is designated an ORF whose function remains uncertain. The CDR3 is 13 residues long. V was trimmed by 4 bases and J by 7 bases, leaving 11 bases between them. The CDR3 loop is CASSLPAGNEQFF. The CDR3 DNA is TGTGCCAGCAGTTTACCGGCGGGTAATGAGCAGTTCTTC.

The chain employs TRBV13 and TRBJ1-3, with no clear D. Germline CDR1 and CDR2: PRHDT and FYEKMQ (reference sequence). The V end was cut by 5 bases, the J end by 4 bases, with 6 bases between. CDR3 length: 12 amino acids. CDR3 loop: CASSRIGNTIYF. CDR3 nucleotide sequence: TGTGCCAGCAGCCGCATAGGAAACACCATATATTTT.

The rearrangement joins TRBV5-1 to TRBJ2-3; 7 bases align to TRBD2. The CDR3 contains 15 residues. V was clipped by 0 bases and J by 4 bases; unmatched bases: 5. The V gene's germline CDR1 is SGHRS and CDR2 YFSETQ. CDR3 in DNA: TGCGCCAGCAGCTTGGGACTAGCAGGCGCAGATACGCAGTATTTT. It yields the protein CASSLGLAGADTQYF.

The chain combines TRBV19 with TRBJ2-2; the match to TRBD2 covers 11 bases. Germline V gene lookup returns CDR1 LNHDA and CDR2 SQIVND (reference sequence). The CDR3 consists of 14 residues. V trimming: 10 bases; J trimming: 6 bases; junction bases outside the gene matches: 7. CDR3 sequence: CATSSGLAAGELFF. The DNA for the CDR3 is TGTGCCACCTCCTCGGGACTAGCGGCCGGGGAGCTGTTTTTT.

This sequence joins TRBV6-5 and TRBJ1-4; D gene ambiguous. Trimming pared 0 bases from V and 7 bases from J, leaving 3 bases between. This CDR3 comprises 12 residues. Germline V gives CDR1 MNHEY, CDR2 SVGAGI. The DNA of the CDR3 is TGTGCCAGCAGTTACTCACGTGAAAAACTGTTTTTT. Translating it yields CASSYSREKLFF.

The chain links TRBV19 to TRBJ2-7, with unresolved D. The CDR3 consists of 14 residues. V was shortened by 4 bases and J by 0 bases, with 10 bases between the two germline ends. Germline lookup yields CDR1 LNHDA and CDR2 SQIVND (reference sequence). The CDR3 nucleotides read TGTGCCAGTAGTAGACCGGGCGCCTCCTACGAGCAGTACTTC. This translates into CASSRPGASYEQYF.

The V gene is TRBV18, the J gene TRBJ2-1; the match to TRBD2 covers 14 bases. Looked up from germline, CDR1 is KGHSH and CDR2 is LQKENI. J lost 6 bases, V lost 4 bases, and 2 bases had no gene match. CDR3 size: 15 residues. The CDR3 region is CASSQTSGRANEQFF. DNA of the CDR3: TGTGCCAGCTCACAGACTAGCGGGAGGGCCAATGAGCAGTTCTTC.

V gene TRBV11-2 combines with J gene TRBJ1-2, with TRBD1 matching over 9 bases. The trim removed 5 bases at V and 5 bases at J, leaving 6 bases unmatched. This CDR3 comprises 14 residues. The germline V gene has CDR1 SGHAT and CDR2 FQNNGV. The CDR3 reads CASSVTGTGYGYTF. In DNA, the CDR3 is TGTGCCAGCAGCGTGACAGGGACAGGGTATGGCTACACCTTC.

The J gene is TRBJ2-3, the V gene TRBV5-1; 10 nucleotides match TRBD2. Germline CDR1 reads SGHRS; CDR2 reads YFSETQ. The ends lost 1 base at V and 2 bases at J; junction bases unmatched: 4. The CDR3 is made up of 16 amino acids. For the CDR3, the DNA is TGCGCCAGCAGCTTGCCTAGCGGGAGCAACACAGATACGCAGTATTTT. Encoded protein: CASSLPSGSNTDTQYF. Full variable domain (missing parts from reference TRBV5-1 and TRBJ2-3): KAGVTQTPRYLIKTRGQQVTLSCSPISGHRSVSWYQQTPGQGLQFLFEYFSETQRNKGNFPGRFSGRQFSNSRSEMNVSTLELGDSALYLCASSLPSGSNTDTQYFGPGTRLTVL.

CDR3 loop: CASRGRATSTDTQYF. In nucleotides, the CDR3 is TGTGCCAGCAGGGGCCGGGCCACAAGCACAGATACGCAGTATTTT. This chain links TRBV2 with TRBJ2-3, with unresolved D. Trimming took off 6 bases at V and 0 bases at J, with 13 bases between the two ends. This CDR3 is 15 amino acids long. Germline V gene lookup returns CDR1 SNHLY and CDR2 FYNNEI. The full variable domain, rest sourced from reference TRBV2 and TRBJ2-3, is EPEVTQTPSHQVTQMGQEVILRCVPISNHLYFYWYRQILGQKVEFLVSFYNNEISEKSEIFDDQFSVERPDGSNFTLKIRSTKLEDSAMYFCASRGRATSTDTQYFGPGTRLTVL.

The CDR3 here is CASSLQKGPSYEQYF. DNA of the CDR3: TGCGCCAGCAGCCTCCAGAAGGGACCCTCCTACGAGCAGTACTTC. The genes are TRBV5-1 and TRBJ2-7, with D perhaps TRBD1 or TRBD2 (5 bases each). Germline V gene sequence: CDR1 SGHRS, CDR2 YFSETQ. This CDR3 region has 15 residues. V lost 4 bases and J lost 0, with 14 bases in between.

The rearrangement joins TRBV16 to TRBJ2-2; 8 nucleotides align to TRBD1. The CDR3 loop spans 14 amino acids. The V segment lost 4 bases and the J segment 4 bases; nucleotides outside the gene matches: 2. Germline-derived CDR1 and CDR2 are KGHSY and FQNENV. CDR3 nucleotides: TGTGCCAGCAGCCTTGACAGGGGCACCGGGGAGCTGTTTTTT. It yields the protein CASSLDRGTGELFF.

CDR3 nucleotide sequence: TGTGCCAGCAGCAAAGAAGAACAGCCCTTTTCCGGGGAGCTGTTTTTT. This codes for CASSKEEQPFSGELFF. V usage is TRBV21-1 and J usage is TRBJ2-2; the table calls TRBD1, which could not be checked here. TRBV21-1 is a pseudogene segment. There are 16 residues in the CDR3.